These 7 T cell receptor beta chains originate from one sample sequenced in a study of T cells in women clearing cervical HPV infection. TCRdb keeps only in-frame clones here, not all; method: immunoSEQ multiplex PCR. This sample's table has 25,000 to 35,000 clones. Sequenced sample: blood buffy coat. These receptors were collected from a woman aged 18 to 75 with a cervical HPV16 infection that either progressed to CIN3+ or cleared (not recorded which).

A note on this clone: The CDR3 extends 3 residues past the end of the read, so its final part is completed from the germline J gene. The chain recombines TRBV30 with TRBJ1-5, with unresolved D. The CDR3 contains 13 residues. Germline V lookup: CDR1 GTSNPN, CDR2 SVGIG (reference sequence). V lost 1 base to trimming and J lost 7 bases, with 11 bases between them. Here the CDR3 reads CAWSAGLEQPQHF. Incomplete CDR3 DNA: TGTGCCTGGAGTGCTGGTTTAGAGCAGCCC.

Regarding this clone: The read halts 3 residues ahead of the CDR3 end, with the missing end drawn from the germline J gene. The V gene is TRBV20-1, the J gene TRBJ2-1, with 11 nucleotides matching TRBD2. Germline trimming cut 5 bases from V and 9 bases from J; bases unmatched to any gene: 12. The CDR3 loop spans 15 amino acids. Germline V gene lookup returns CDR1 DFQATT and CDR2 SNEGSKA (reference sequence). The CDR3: CSALQGLAAHAEQFF. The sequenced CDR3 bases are TGCAGTGCTCTACAGGGACTAGCGGCCCACGCTGAG.

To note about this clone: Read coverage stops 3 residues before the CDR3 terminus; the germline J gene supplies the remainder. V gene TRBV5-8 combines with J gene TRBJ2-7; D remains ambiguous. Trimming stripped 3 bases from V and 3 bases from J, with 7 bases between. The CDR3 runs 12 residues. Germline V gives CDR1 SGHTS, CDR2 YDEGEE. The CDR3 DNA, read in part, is TGTGCCAGCAGCTCTCTAAACTACGAG. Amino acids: CASSSLNYE. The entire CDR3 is CASSSLNYEQYF.

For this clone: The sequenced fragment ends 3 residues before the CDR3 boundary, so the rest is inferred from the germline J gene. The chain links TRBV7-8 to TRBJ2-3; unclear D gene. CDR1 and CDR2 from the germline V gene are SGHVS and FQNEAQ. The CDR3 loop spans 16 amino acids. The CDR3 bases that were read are TGTGCCAGCAGCTTAGCGAAGGGTTTGGGCAATCAGCCG. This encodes CASSLAKGLGNQP. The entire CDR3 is CASSLAKGLGNQPQYF. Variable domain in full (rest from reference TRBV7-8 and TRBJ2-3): GAGVSQSPRYKVAKRGQDVALRCDPISGHVSLFWYQQALGQGPEFLTYFQNEAQLDKSGLPSDRFFAERPEGSVSTLKIQRTQQEDSAVYLCASSLAKGLGNQPQYFGPGTRLTVL.

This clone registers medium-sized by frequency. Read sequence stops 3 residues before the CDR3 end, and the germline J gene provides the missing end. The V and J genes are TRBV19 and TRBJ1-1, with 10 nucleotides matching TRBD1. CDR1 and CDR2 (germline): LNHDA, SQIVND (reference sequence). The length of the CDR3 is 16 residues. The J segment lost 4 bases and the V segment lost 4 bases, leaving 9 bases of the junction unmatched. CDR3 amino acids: CASSSRTGGSFTEAFF. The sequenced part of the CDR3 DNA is TGTGCCAGTAGTAGCCGGACAGGGGGAAGTTTCACTGAA.

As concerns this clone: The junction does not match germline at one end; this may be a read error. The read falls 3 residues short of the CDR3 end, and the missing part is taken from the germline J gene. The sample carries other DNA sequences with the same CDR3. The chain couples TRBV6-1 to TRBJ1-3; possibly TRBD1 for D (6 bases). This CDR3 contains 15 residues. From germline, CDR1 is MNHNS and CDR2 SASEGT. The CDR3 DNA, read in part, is TGTGCCAGCAGTGAAAGGTCAGGGGTTGGAAACACA. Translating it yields CASSERSGVGNT. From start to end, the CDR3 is CASSERSGVGNTIYF.

CDR3 residues: CASSIQESYTF. The part of the CDR3 DNA that was read is TGTGCCAGCAGCATACAAGAGAGC. V usage is TRBV7-6 and J usage is TRBJ1-2, with no clear D. The read halts 3 residues ahead of the CDR3 end, with the missing end drawn from the germline J gene. CDR3 size: 11 residues. Germline V CDR1 and CDR2: SGHVS, FNYEAQ.